The 31 T cell receptor beta chains presented below share a single source sample, sequenced in a study of blood T cell repertoires in COVID-19. Generated by immunoSEQ multiplex PCR, the TCRdb table keeps only in-frame clones and is missing some. The data show hundreds of thousands of clones, 89% seen once. The sequenced sample consisted of peripheral blood. The receptors here all came from a young woman with COVID-19, enrolled during active disease.

V gene TRBV5-1 combines with J gene TRBJ2-7; D might be TRBD1 (5 bases). The CDR3 has 13 amino acids. V dropped 3 bases and J dropped 2 bases, with 9 bases sitting between them. CDR1 is SGHRS, CDR2 YFSETQ, per germline. Here the CDR3 DNA reads TGCGCCAGCAGCTCGCAGGGCCCCTACGAGCAGTACTTC. Translating it yields CASSSQGPYEQYF.

This chain links TRBV7-2 with TRBJ1-2; tentative D call: TRBD1 (6 bases). Germline lookup yields CDR1 SGHTA and CDR2 FQGNSA. CDR3 size: 13 residues. With 2 bases removed from V and 6 bases from J, the gap between germline ends came to 10 bases. This CDR3 is CASSLKAGDGYTF. As DNA, the CDR3 is TGTGCCAGCAGCTTAAAAGCAGGGGATGGCTACACCTTC.

The chain recombines TRBV19 with TRBJ2-7; 7 bases map to TRBD1. Germline V gene sequence: CDR1 LNHDA, CDR2 SQIVND (reference sequence). The CDR3 contains 14 residues. The junction had 8 bases not matched to a gene; V was cut back by 6 bases and J by 3 bases. The CDR3 loop reads CASSPQGSGYEQYF. The CDR3 nucleotides are TGTGCCAGTAGCCCACAGGGGTCTGGCTACGAGCAGTACTTC.

J is TRBJ2-7 and V is TRBV27, with 7 bases lining up with TRBD1. The V and J ends lost 5 bases and 6 bases, in that order; junction bases with no gene match: 13. CDR1 MNHEY and CDR2 SMNVEV come from the germline V gene (reference sequence). The CDR3 sequence is 15 residues long. The CDR3 nucleotides read TGTGCCAGCAGTCCCCTCCGGGACACAGGGGTCGAGCAGTACTTC. Protein sequence: CASSPLRDTGVEQYF.

The chain carries TRBV27 and TRBJ2-5, with D perhaps matching TRBD1 (5 bases). Germline CDR1 MNHEY, CDR2 SMNVEV (reference sequence). The CDR3 has 12 amino acids. V lost 6 bases, J lost 5 bases, and 10 bases lay in between. CDR3 DNA sequence: TGTGCCAGCAGCGCCCCAGGGGAGACCCAGTACTTC. Residues: CASSAPGETQYF.

The rearrangement links TRBV2 to TRBJ2-7, with a possible D match to TRBD1 (6 bases). V was cut by 4 bases and J by 5 bases, with 12 bases left in between. The length of the CDR3 is 13 residues. From germline, CDR1 is SNHLY and CDR2 FYNNEI. DNA for the CDR3: TGTGCCAGCAGTGGAACAGGGTGGAACGAGCAGTACTTC. Protein sequence: CASSGTGWNEQYF.

CDR3 in amino acids: CASSSYRGPGEQFF. CDR3 nucleotides: TGTGCCAGCAGCTCGTACAGGGGGCCGGGTGAGCAGTTCTTC. This chain joins TRBV7-9 and TRBJ2-1; 9 nucleotides agree with TRBD1. V was pared by 4 bases and J by 9 bases, with 7 bases of the junction left unmatched. The CDR3 is made up of 14 amino acids. From germline, CDR1 is SEHNR and CDR2 FQNEAQ (reference sequence).

The chain carries TRBV28 and TRBJ1-2, with 8 positions matching TRBD1. The V segment lost 6 bases and the J segment 2 bases; nucleotides outside the gene matches: 5. The CDR3 contains 14 residues. The germline CDR1 and CDR2 sequences are MDHEN and SYDVKM. Written as DNA, the CDR3 is TGTGCCAGCAGGACAGGGGAAAGAAACTATGGCTACACCTTC. Translated, it gives CASRTGERNYGYTF.

The CDR3 here is CASGGSTNEKLFF. CDR3 sequence (DNA): TGTGCCAGTGGGGGGTCTACTAATGAAAAACTGTTTTTT. The chain couples TRBV19 to TRBJ1-4, with D possibly TRBD1 on 5 matching bases. Trimming took 8 bases from V and 2 from J, leaving 9 bases between them. CDR3 size: 13 residues. Per the germline V gene, CDR1 is LNHDA and CDR2 is SQIVND (reference sequence).

This chain uses TRBV5-1 with TRBJ1-1; a possible D gene is TRBD1 (6 bases). V dropped 2 bases and J dropped 1 base, with 9 bases sitting between them. Germline assignment: CDR1 SGHRS and CDR2 YFSETQ. CDR3 length equals 14 residues. The CDR3 region has the DNA TGCGCCAGCAGCTTAGGACAGTCGAACACTGAAGCTTTCTTT. Translated: CASSLGQSNTEAFF.

The chain links TRBV19 to TRBJ1-5, with TRBD1 as a possible D gene (6 bases). CDR1 and CDR2 (germline): LNHDA, SQIVND (reference sequence). With 8 bases removed from V and 0 bases from J, the gap between germline ends came to 20 bases. The CDR3 length is 17 residues. CDR3 loop: CASSGRGAPYSNQPQHF. The CDR3 DNA reads TGTGCCAGTTCCGGACGGGGGGCGCCGTATAGCAATCAGCCCCAGCATTTT.

This clone appeared once. The chain has TRBV11-2 and TRBJ2-1, with 8 bases that match TRBD2. The CDR3 is 16 residues long. Germline assignment: CDR1 SGHAT and CDR2 FQNNGV. V trimming: 6 bases; J trimming: 5 bases; junction bases outside the gene matches: 12. The CDR3, as DNA: TGTGCCAGCAGGACCCCGCGGGGGGTGGTAAACAATGAGCAGTTCTTC. It codes for CASRTPRGVVNNEQFF.

The genes are TRBV27 and TRBJ2-3; 7 nucleotides align to TRBD2. This CDR3 region has 15 residues. The V gene end was trimmed by 5 bases and the J gene end by 0 bases; junction bases not matched to a gene: 5. From germline, CDR1 is MNHEY and CDR2 SMNVEV (reference sequence). CDR3 sequence: CASSPTSYSTDTQYF. In DNA, the CDR3 is TGTGCCAGCAGTCCGACTAGCTATAGCACAGATACGCAGTATTTT.

Details on this clone: Other DNA sequences in the same sample also yield this CDR3. The rearrangement links TRBV18 to TRBJ1-4; TRBD1 might be the D (5 bases). Germline values: CDR1 KGHSH, CDR2 LQKENI. V lost 4 bases, J lost 0 bases, and 6 bases lay in between. The CDR3 has 14 residues. CDR3 sequence reads: CASSQGATNEKLFF. In DNA form, the CDR3 reads TGTGCCAGCTCACAAGGGGCAACTAATGAAAAACTGTTTTTT.

This chain joins TRBV7-2 and TRBJ1-4; D not resolved. CDR1 and CDR2 (germline): SGHTA, FQGNSA. The CDR3 sequence is 14 residues long. V was clipped by 1 base and J by 5 bases, with 8 bases between them. The CDR3 region has the DNA TGTGCCAGCAGCTTAGTAGCTAGCAATGAAAAACTGTTTTTT. Protein product: CASSLVASNEKLFF.

The rearrangement joins TRBV15 to TRBJ1-1, with 8 nucleotides matching TRBD1. The CDR3 is 15 residues long. Germline V gene lookup returns CDR1 LNHNV and CDR2 YYDKDF (reference sequence). Trimming cost V 3 bases and J 4 bases; bases outside gene matches: 7. The CDR3 region has the DNA TGTGCCACCAGCAGCCCAAATACAGGGGGCACTGAAGCTTTCTTT. Protein: CATSSPNTGGTEAFF.

The chain carries TRBV19 and TRBJ1-2; D is possibly TRBD1 (5 bases). The germline V and J ends were trimmed by 3 bases and 5 bases, with 10 bases remaining between them. CDR3 length: 13 residues. The germline gives CDR1 LNHDA, CDR2 SQIVND (reference sequence). The DNA of the CDR3 is TGTGCCAGTAGTATTGGGGCACCGTATGGCTACACCTTC. Protein sequence: CASSIGAPYGYTF.

J is TRBJ1-1 and V is TRBV10-3, with D possibly matching TRBD1 (6 bases). The V gene's germline CDR1 is ENHRY and CDR2 SYGVKD. The V gene lost 2 bases and the J gene lost 4 bases, with 17 bases spanning the gap. This CDR3 region has 16 residues. CDR3: CAISEGLGAESTEAFF. The CDR3 DNA sequence: TGTGCCATCAGTGAGGGGTTGGGGGCGGAGAGCACTGAAGCTTTCTTT.

The CDR3 coding sequence is TGCGCCAGCAGCCAACCGGGGGGCTCGGACTATGGCTACACCTTC. This encodes CASSQPGGSDYGYTF. This sequence joins TRBV4-1 and TRBJ1-2; TRBD1 might be the D (6 bases). CDR3 length: 15 amino acids. Trimming removed 2 bases from V and 3 bases from J, with 13 bases in between. Germline CDR1 MGHRA, CDR2 YSYEKL.

The CDR3 region is CASSLGPVVRSTDTQYF. The CDR3 DNA reads TGTGCCAGCAGCTTAGGGCCCGTTGTCCGATCCACAGATACGCAGTATTTT. The rearrangement uses TRBV7-6 and TRBJ2-3; D uncertain. In germline, CDR1 is SGHVS, CDR2 FNYEAQ. This CDR3 is 17 amino acids long. V was trimmed by 1 base and J by 2 bases, leaving 16 bases between them.

The chain uses TRBV30 and TRBJ2-5; D is perhaps TRBD2 (5 bases). The V end lost 2 bases, the J end lost 5 bases, and 9 bases lay between the germline ends. From germline, CDR1 is GTSNPN and CDR2 SVGIG (reference sequence). CDR3 length: 12 amino acids. The CDR3 reads CAWSTGGETQYF. CDR3 DNA sequence: TGTGCCTGGAGTACTGGAGGTGAGACCCAGTACTTC.

This chain joins TRBV15 and TRBJ1-5; TRBD1 might be the D (6 bases). The V end lost 4 bases, the J end lost 1 base, and 11 bases lay between the germline ends. CDR1 and CDR2 (germline): LNHNV, YYDKDF (reference sequence). The CDR3 contains 15 residues. The DNA of the CDR3 is TGTGCCACCAGCATAGACAGGATAAGCAATCAGCCCCAGCATTTT. Translation gives CATSIDRISNQPQHF.

The chain is built from TRBV7-8 and TRBJ1-3; perhaps TRBD1 as D (6 bases). Germline assignment: CDR1 SGHVS and CDR2 FQNEAQ. The CDR3 length is 18 residues. Trimming removed 3 bases at V and 2 bases at J, with 20 bases between. The CDR3 sequence is CASSLRPRGAGPGNTIYF. CDR3 in DNA: TGTGCCAGCAGCTTGCGCCCCCGGGGGGCGGGCCCTGGAAACACCATATATTTT.

This chain connects TRBV12-3 or TRBV12-4 to TRBJ1-6, with a possible D match to TRBD1 (5 bases). This CDR3 has 13 residues. V was clipped by 3 bases and J by 7 bases, with 7 bases between them. CDR3 region: CASSFGGNSPLHF. The DNA for the CDR3 is TGTGCCAGCAGTTTCGGGGGGAATTCACCCCTCCACTTT.

J is TRBJ2-3 and V is TRBV5-8; 12 bases are shared with TRBD2. V lost 2 bases and J lost 0; bases outside the gene matches: 4. This CDR3 is built from 17 residues. Germline values: CDR1 SGHTS, CDR2 YDEGEE. The CDR3 DNA reads TGTGCCAGCAGCTTCCTTCTAGCGGGGGGGAGCACAGATACGCAGTATTTT. Translation gives CASSFLLAGGSTDTQYF.

This chain uses TRBV12-3 or TRBV12-4 with TRBJ1-2; tentatively, D is TRBD1 (5 bases). This CDR3 is 12 amino acids long. The V end lost 5 bases, the J end lost 5 bases, and 9 bases lay between the germline ends. The CDR3 DNA is TGTGCCAGCAGTCCGGACACTTATGGCTACACCTTC. Encoded protein: CASSPDTYGYTF.

The chain recombines TRBV2 with TRBJ1-5; the match to TRBD1 covers 7 bases. The germline V gene has CDR1 SNHLY and CDR2 FYNNEI. The CDR3 runs to 15 residues. V was clipped by 5 bases and J by 1 base; unmatched bases: 5. This CDR3 is CASSLRGISNQPQHF. CDR3 sequence (DNA): TGTGCCAGCAGTCTCAGGGGGATAAGCAATCAGCCCCAGCATTTT.

In its sample, this clone was seen once. The chain combines TRBV7-9 with TRBJ2-1; unclear D gene. Per germline, CDR1 SEHNR and CDR2 FQNEAQ (reference sequence). There are 14 residues in the CDR3. Trimming left V 6 bases short and J 2 bases short, with 11 bases between. For the CDR3, the DNA is TGTGCCAGCAGACTGACAAGTACCTACAATGAGCAGTTCTTC. Amino acid sequence: CASRLTSTYNEQFF.

The chain joins TRBV10-3 to TRBJ2-1; D is unclear. V lost 2 bases and J lost 9, with 8 bases in between. Looked up from germline, CDR1 is ENHRY and CDR2 is SYGVKD. The CDR3 length is 12 residues. CDR3 nucleotides: TGTGCCATCAGTGAGCGCGGAATTGAGCAGTTCTTC. It yields the protein CAISERGIEQFF.

The chain couples TRBV5-6 to TRBJ1-2, with 7 bases identical to TRBD1. This CDR3 has 15 residues. Trimming at V came to 5 bases and at J to 8 bases, leaving 15 bases not matched to a gene. In germline, CDR1 is SGHDT, CDR2 YYEEEE. CDR3 sequence reads: CASRPLDREFEGYTF. The CDR3, as DNA: TGTGCCAGCAGACCATTAGACAGGGAATTCGAAGGCTACACCTTC.

This clone was observed once. The J gene is TRBJ1-6, the V gene TRBV11-3; no clear D gene. CDR1 SGHNT and CDR2 YENEEA come from the germline V gene. V lost 5 bases and J lost 10, with 15 bases in between. The CDR3 spans 14 residues. CDR3 in amino acids: CASSRTGEESPLHF. The DNA of the CDR3 is TGTGCCAGCAGCCGGACCGGGGAGGAGTCACCCCTCCACTTT.